The TCR beta chain under discussion was sequenced for a study of cytomegalovirus exposure and HLA in healthy donors. Whole-study results and caveats: The majority of TCR sequences were rare, yet some public TCRs appeared in many donors. Among the CMV-associated chains, three were confirmed in vitro as specific for CMV antigens. According to reports, the classifier identified cytomegalovirus status with high specificity and sensitivity. The study designated fewer than 200 TCR beta chains cytomegalovirus-associated.

The data were produced by immunoSEQ multiplex PCR, yet TCRdb's version contains in-frame clones alone and is incomplete. Among tens of thousands of clones listed, just under 95% were seen once. A remark on this clone: The antigen is unknown.

Looked up from germline, CDR1 is MNHNY and CDR2 is SVGAGI (reference sequence). This CDR3 is 15 amino acids long. Germline trimming cut 7 bases from V and 1 base from J; bases unmatched to any gene: 4. The sequencing input was PBMCs. This TCR derives from a woman aged 18-29 years in good health and CMV-seropositive. The V and J genes are TRBV6-6 and TRBJ2-6, with 7 bases aligning to TRBD1. The chain's CDR3 is CASTTTGSGANVLTF. CDR3 bases: TGTGCCAGCACCACGACAGGGTCTGGGGCCAACGTCCTGACTTTC.